This T cell receptor beta chain is drawn from a study of blood T cell repertoires in COVID-19. Study-wide context: The United States, Italy and Spain supplied acute and convalescent COVID-19 samples.

Measured with immunoSEQ multiplex PCR; TCRdb has only the in-frame clones, and not every one. The sample records more than 90,000 clones, about 71% being singletons. The CDR3 consists of 14 residues. Germline CDR1 and CDR2: SNHLY and FYNNEI. V was pared by 6 bases and J by 4 bases, with 12 bases between. The sequence derives from a woman between 55 and 75 years old in a cohort sampled during active or convalescent COVID-19. The gene calls are TRBV2 and TRBJ2-2; D is perhaps TRBD2 (5 bases). The material sequenced was peripheral blood. CDR3 coding DNA: TGTGCCAGCAGGGAGGAAAGTCTCACCGGGGAGCTGTTTTTT. Amino acids: CASREESLTGELFF.